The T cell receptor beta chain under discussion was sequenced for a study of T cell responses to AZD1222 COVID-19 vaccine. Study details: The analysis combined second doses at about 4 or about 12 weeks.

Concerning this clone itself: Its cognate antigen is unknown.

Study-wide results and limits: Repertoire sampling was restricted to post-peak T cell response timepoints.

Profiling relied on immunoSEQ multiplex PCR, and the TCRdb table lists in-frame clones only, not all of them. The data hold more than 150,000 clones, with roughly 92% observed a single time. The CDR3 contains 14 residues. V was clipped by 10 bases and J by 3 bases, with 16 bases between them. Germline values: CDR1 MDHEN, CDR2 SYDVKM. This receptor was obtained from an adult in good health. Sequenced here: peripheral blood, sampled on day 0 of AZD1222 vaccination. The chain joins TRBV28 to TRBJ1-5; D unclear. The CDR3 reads CATRKGGFNQPQHF. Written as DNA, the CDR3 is TGTGCCACCAGAAAGGGAGGGTTCAATCAGCCCCAGCATTTT.